The rows below give T cell receptor beta chains drawn from one sample of a study of cytomegalovirus exposure and HLA in healthy donors. Method: immunoSEQ multiplex PCR; TCRdb's copy keeps in-frame clones and lacks some. Altogether approximately 110,000 clones are present, about 69% being singletons, with the ten largest covering around 1.2%. Specimen: PBMCs. The origin of the receptors is a middle-aged man in good health and CMV-seronegative. The CDR3 runs from the conserved cysteine through the conserved F or W. Fields, in order: V gene, CDR3 protein.

V: TRBV6-1
CDR3: CASSDGGVTIYEQYF

V: TRBV14
CDR3: CASSPGTVYGYTF

V: TRBV19
CDR3: CASRSGSGRLSYNEQFF

V: TRBV6-4
CDR3: CASSDVLGGTEAFF

V: TRBV4-1
CDR3: CASSQHTGEQPQHF

V: TRBV6-5
CDR3: CASSSGTSSLEQYF

V: TRBV5-1
CDR3: CASSPTEQGAGKLFF

V: TRBV27
CDR3: CASSWGFLAGGKETQYF

V: TRBV18
CDR3: CASSPQRDRGSATNEKLFF

V: TRBV5-8
CDR3: CASTPPRQGFNQPQHF

V: TRBV19
CDR3: CASSMGTSNEQYF

V: TRBV30
CDR3: CAWSTSGRISYEQYF

V: TRBV21-1
CDR3: CASSAGSKYVNSPLHF

V: TRBV14
CDR3: CASSRRLAGDDNEQFF

V: TRBV19
CDR3: CASSRSGTDYEQYF

V: TRBV7-9
CDR3: CASSYRLLGVGGSSYEQYF